One and the same sample provided the 17 T cell receptor beta chains below, sequenced in a study of T cell responses to AZD1222 COVID-19 vaccine. Clones were read by immunoSEQ multiplex PCR, and TCRdb kept only the in-frame ones, dropping some. The sample carries some 120,000 clones, over 75% recorded once. This specimen consisted of peripheral blood, obtained on day 0 of AZD1222 vaccination. All receptors come from an adult in good health.

The rearrangement joins TRBV6-5 to TRBJ1-5; 8 bases map to TRBD1. This CDR3 has 16 residues. Trimming at V came to 0 bases and at J to 2 bases, leaving 3 bases not matched to a gene. Germline lookup yields CDR1 MNHEY and CDR2 SVGAGI. The CDR3 here is CASSYSTGGGNQPQHF. The CDR3 DNA reads as TGTGCCAGCAGTTACTCAACAGGGGGGGGCAATCAGCCCCAGCATTTT.

The chain has TRBV4-3 and TRBJ1-2; D remains ambiguous. Germline CDR1 is LGHNA and CDR2 is YSLEER. This CDR3 region has 14 residues. V shed 3 bases and J shed 3 bases, with 11 bases lying between them. In nucleotides, the CDR3 is TGCGCCAGCAGCCAGGCCCGGGCCGACTATGGCTACACCTTC. Residues: CASSQARADYGYTF.

The J gene is TRBJ2-5, the V gene TRBV6-5, with D maybe TRBD2 (5 bases). Germline V gene lookup returns CDR1 MNHEY and CDR2 SVGAGI. The CDR3 is 13 residues long. V was cut by 0 bases and J by 5 bases, with 7 bases left in between. CDR3 sequence: CASSYSIAETQYF. The CDR3 DNA reads as TGTGCCAGCAGTTACTCGATAGCGGAGACCCAGTACTTC.

This clone was picked up a small number of times. This chain connects TRBV29-1 to TRBJ1-1; D is possibly TRBD1 (6 bases). The CDR3 is 13 amino acids. Germline V gives CDR1 SQVTM, CDR2 ANQGSEA. Trimming stripped 8 bases from V and 2 bases from J, with 15 bases between. CDR3 bases: TGCAGCACGCGGGGGGGGCTTAACACTGAAGCTTTCTTT. Translating gives CSTRGGLNTEAFF.

This chain uses TRBV2 with TRBJ1-3; no reliable D call. V was trimmed by 4 bases and J by 1 base, leaving 20 bases between them. CDR3 length equals 18 residues. Germline-derived CDR1 and CDR2 are SNHLY and FYNNEI. CDR3 residues: CASSARGSGILSGNTIYF. The CDR3 region has the DNA TGTGCCAGCAGTGCTCGGGGTTCTGGTATTCTATCTGGAAACACCATATATTTT.

V and J are TRBV7-8 and TRBJ1-2; 7 nucleotides align to TRBD1. The germline V gene has CDR1 SGHVS and CDR2 FQNEAQ. This CDR3 is 17 amino acids long. The V segment lost 1 base and the J segment 4 bases; nucleotides outside the gene matches: 12. Here the CDR3 reads CASSLDSSNRGFYGYTF. The CDR3 DNA is TGTGCCAGCAGCTTAGACTCATCGAACAGGGGTTTCTATGGCTACACCTTC.

V gene TRBV23-1 combines with J gene TRBJ1-5, with D possibly being TRBD1 (5 bases). TRBV23-1 is placed among ORFs of uncertain function. The CDR3 is 18 residues long. Trimming pared 2 bases from V and 1 base from J, leaving 18 bases between. The DNA of the CDR3 is TGCGCCAGCAGTCAAGCCGGGCCATCGGCAGGGAGCAATCAGCCCCAGCATTTT. This encodes CASSQAGPSAGSNQPQHF.

This clone was observed once. The rearrangement links TRBV23-1 to TRBJ1-3; 9 bases align to TRBD1. TRBV23-1 is designated an ORF whose function remains uncertain. The CDR3 spans 16 residues. V lost 1 base, J lost 2 bases, and 3 bases stayed unmatched. The CDR3 coding sequence is TGCGCCAGCAGTCAATTGGGACAGGGCGCTGGAAACACCATATATTTT. Its translation: CASSQLGQGAGNTIYF.

The chain has TRBV4-1 and TRBJ2-7; no firm D call. CDR1 is MGHRA and CDR2 is YSYEKL in the germline V gene. CDR3 length: 15 amino acids. V lost 1 base and J lost 3, with 13 bases in between. CDR3: CASSQGRQDVYEQYF. The DNA for the CDR3 is TGCGCCAGCAGCCAAGGACGGCAAGACGTCTACGAGCAGTACTTC.

This clone appeared many times. Other nucleotide sequences from this sample produce the same CDR3. V and J are TRBV19 and TRBJ2-5; TRBD2 aligns across 10 bases. Looked up from germline, CDR1 is LNHDA and CDR2 is SQIVND (reference sequence). This CDR3 is built from 12 residues. After removal of 6 bases from V and 5 bases from J, the junction contained 0 bases not matched to a gene. The CDR3 sequence: CASRLAGETQYF. The CDR3 region has the DNA TGTGCCAGTAGACTAGCGGGGGAGACCCAGTACTTC.

This sequence joins TRBV5-4 and TRBJ1-4; TRBD1 matches 9 bases. Trimming removed 1 base from V and 10 bases from J; junction bases left unmatched: 2. This CDR3 spans 13 amino acids. Per the germline V gene, CDR1 is SGHNT and CDR2 is YYREEE (reference sequence). The CDR3 nucleotides are TGTGCCAGCAGCTTGTGGGGACAGGGAAAACTGTTTTTT. Translating gives CASSLWGQGKLFF. The whole variable domain, filled in from reference TRBV5-4 and TRBJ1-4, reads ETGVTQSPTHLIKTRGQQVTLRCSSQSGHNTVSWYQQALGQGPQFIFQYYREEENGRGNFPPRFSGLQFPNYSSELNVNALELDDSALYLCASSLWGQGKLFFGSGTQLSVL.

This chain links TRBV10-2 with TRBJ1-2; D remains unclear. Germline V gene lookup returns CDR1 WSHSY and CDR2 SAAADI. Trimming removed 2 bases from V and 2 bases from J, with 3 bases in between. This CDR3 is built from 12 residues. The CDR3 region is CASSEGNYGYTF. CDR3 DNA sequence: TGCGCCAGCAGTGAGGGAAACTATGGCTACACCTTC.

V and J are TRBV2 and TRBJ2-7, with D possibly being TRBD1 (5 bases). There are 14 residues in the CDR3. The germline V and J ends were trimmed by 2 bases and 0 bases, with 8 bases remaining between them. The germline gives CDR1 SNHLY, CDR2 FYNNEI. The DNA for the CDR3 is TGTGCCAGCAGTGAATCCAGGGACTCCTACGAGCAGTACTTC. It yields the protein CASSESRDSYEQYF. Looking up the rest from reference TRBV2 and TRBJ2-7 gives the full variable domain: EPEVTQTPSHQVTQMGQEVILRCVPISNHLYFYWYRQILGQKVEFLVSFYNNEISEKSEIFDDQFSVERPDGSNFTLKIRSTKLEDSAMYFCASSESRDSYEQYFGPGTRLTVT.

This clone was recorded a few times. This chain links TRBV27 with TRBJ2-7, with D maybe TRBD2 (5 bases). The CDR3 is 15 residues long. The V end was cut by 4 bases, the J end by 0 bases, with 13 bases between. Germline V gene data show CDR1 as MNHEY and CDR2 as SMNVEV (reference sequence). CDR3 loop: CASSSGGGGSYEQYF. The CDR3 bases are TGTGCCAGCAGTTCGGGCGGAGGCGGCTCCTACGAGCAGTACTTC.

This clone was detected only once. V is TRBV6-2 or TRBV6-3 and J is TRBJ1-2; D not certain. V was shortened by 6 bases and J by 5 bases, with 10 bases between the two germline ends. In germline, CDR1 is MNHEY, CDR2 SVGEGT. The CDR3 runs 12 residues. CDR3 DNA: TGTGCCAGCAGCAAGTTTAAGTATGGCTACACCTTC. It encodes CASSKFKYGYTF.

The V and J genes are TRBV3-1 (or the pseudogene TRBV3-2) and TRBJ1-3, with a tentative D call TRBD1 (6 bases). The CDR3 covers 16 residues. Germline-derived CDR1 and CDR2 are LGHDT and YNNKEL (reference sequence). V lost 1 base and J lost 4, with 14 bases in between. CDR3 DNA: TGTGCCAGCAGCCAAGGGAACAGGGCCGTCGGAAACACCATATATTTT. Protein: CASSQGNRAVGNTIYF.

The V gene is TRBV7-9, the J gene TRBJ2-1, with TRBD2 matching over 10 bases. The germline V gene has CDR1 SEHNR and CDR2 FQNEAQ (reference sequence). After removal of 5 bases from V and 8 bases from J, the junction contained 9 bases not matched to a gene. The CDR3 runs 15 residues. The CDR3 reads CASSRGASGSYEQFF. The CDR3, as DNA: TGTGCCAGCAGCCGAGGGGCTAGCGGGAGCTATGAGCAGTTCTTC.